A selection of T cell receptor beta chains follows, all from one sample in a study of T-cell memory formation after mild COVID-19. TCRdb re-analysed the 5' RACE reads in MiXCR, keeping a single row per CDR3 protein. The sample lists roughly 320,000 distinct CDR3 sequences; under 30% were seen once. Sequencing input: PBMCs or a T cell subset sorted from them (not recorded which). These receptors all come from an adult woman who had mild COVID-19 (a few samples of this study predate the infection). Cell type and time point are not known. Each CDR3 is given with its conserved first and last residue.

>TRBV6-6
CASSYSPQGSGELFF
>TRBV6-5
CASSSGQGMNGYTF
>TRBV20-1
CSASRRPNTEAFF
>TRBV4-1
CASSQGRDPDTQYF
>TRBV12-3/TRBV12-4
CASGSGRHYGYTF
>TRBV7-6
CASSSLETGTNEKLFF
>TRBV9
CASSPRGQKDTEAFF
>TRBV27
CASSSTLGQVYSNQPQHF
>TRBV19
CASSIAKNIQYF
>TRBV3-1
CASSSRAPSYTF
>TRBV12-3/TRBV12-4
CASSLARDRDDMTNTEAFF
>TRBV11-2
CASSLHLSGNTIYF
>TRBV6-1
CASRVRDTQYF
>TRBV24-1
CATSLISGVDTGELFF
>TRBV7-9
CASSLAARGRPDYGYTF